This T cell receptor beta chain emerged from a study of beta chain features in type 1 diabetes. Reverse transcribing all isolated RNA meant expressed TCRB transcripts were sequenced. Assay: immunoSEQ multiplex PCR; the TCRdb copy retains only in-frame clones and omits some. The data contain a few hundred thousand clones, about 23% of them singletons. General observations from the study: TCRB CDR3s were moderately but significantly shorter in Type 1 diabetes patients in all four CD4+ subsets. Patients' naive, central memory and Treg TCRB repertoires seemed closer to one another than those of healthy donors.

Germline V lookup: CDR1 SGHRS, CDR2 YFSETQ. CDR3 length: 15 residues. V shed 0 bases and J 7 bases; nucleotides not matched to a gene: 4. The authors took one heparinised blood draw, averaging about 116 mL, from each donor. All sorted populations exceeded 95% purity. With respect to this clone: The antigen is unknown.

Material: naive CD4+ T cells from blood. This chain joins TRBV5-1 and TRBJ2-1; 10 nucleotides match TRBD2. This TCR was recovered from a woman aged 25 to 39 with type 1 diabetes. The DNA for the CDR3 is TGCGCCAGCAGCTTGGTAGCGGGAGGTATGAATGAGCAGTTCTTC. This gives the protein CASSLVAGGMNEQFF.